This is a list of T cell receptor beta chains from one sample in a study of T cell responses to AZD1222 COVID-19 vaccine. Some clones are missing from TCRdb's copy, which holds only in-frame ones; the method was immunoSEQ multiplex PCR. The sample lists more than 150,000 clones, 90% occurring once. The material was peripheral blood, obtained 28 days after the second AZD1222 dose. The source is an adult who received the AZD1222 COVID-19 vaccine. CDR3s include the opening cysteine and the closing phenylalanine or tryptophan. D genes are given only for firm matches. Size values are once, few and many counts, or a class for expanded clones, and some rows have none.

j_call clone_size v_call d_call cdr3_nt cdr3_aa
TRBJ1-1 - TRBV28 TRBD1 TGTGCCGGACAGGGGGTGTGGGGCTCTGAAGCTTTCTTT CAGQGVWGSEAFF
TRBJ2-5 - TRBV12-3/TRBV12-4 TRBD2 TGTGCCAGCAGTTCCCTAGCGGAAGAGACCCAGTACTTC CASSSLAEETQYF
TRBJ1-5 - TRBV6-5 - TGTGCCAGCACTCCCGGACGCAATCAGCCCCAGCATTTT CASTPGRNQPQHF
TRBJ2-3 few TRBV6-5 TRBD1 TGTGCCAGCAGTAGACAGGGGGTTTTGACAGATACGCAGTATTTT CASSRQGVLTDTQYF
TRBJ1-2 once TRBV13 - TGTGCCAGCAGCTTAGGGGCAGGGACTTTCTATGGCTACACCTTC CASSLGAGTFYGYTF
TRBJ1-2 - TRBV19 - TGTGCCAGTAGTATCGAGGACGCGCCCAACTATGGCTACACCTTC CASSIEDAPNYGYTF
TRBJ1-5 - TRBV27 TRBD1 TGTGCCAGCAGTTGGACAGGGGGCAATCAGCCCCAGCATTTT CASSWTGGNQPQHF
TRBJ1-1 - TRBV5-1 TRBD1 TGCGCCAGCAGCTCGTTGAGTGGACAGGACACTGAAGCTTTCTTT CASSSLSGQDTEAFF
TRBJ2-1 - TRBV9 - TGTGCCAGCAGCGTAGTCGGTAGCTCCTACAATGAGCAGTTCTTC CASSVVGSSYNEQFF
TRBJ1-2 - TRBV27 - TGTGCCAGCAGTTTGGTGGGGGACTATGGCTACACCTTC CASSLVGDYGYTF
TRBJ1-2 - TRBV6-5 - TGTGCCAGCAGTTACGGAGGGGGGTTTGGCCACTTC CASSYGGGFGHF
TRBJ2-7 once TRBV27 - TGTGCCAGCAGTTTAAAGCATCTCGGCTACGAGCAGTACTTC CASSLKHLGYEQYF
TRBJ2-3 - TRBV7-2 - TGTGCCAGCAGCCGCCAGAGAGCTAGCACAGATACGCAGTATTTT CASSRQRASTDTQYF
TRBJ2-7 - TRBV3-1/TRBV3-2 - TGTGCCAGCAGCCTGGCGGGTGGGCGCTACGAGCAGTACTTC CASSLAGGRYEQYF
TRBJ1-2 - TRBV6-5 - TGTGCCAGCAGTTCCCTCCTCACCCCTAACTATGGCTACACCTTC CASSSLLTPNYGYTF
TRBJ2-3 - TRBV5-1 TRBD2 TGCGCCAGCAGGACTAGCCACGAGGGGGATACGCAGTATTTT CASRTSHEGDTQYF
TRBJ1-2 - TRBV27 - TGTGCCAGCAGCGTTTGGTCCAACTATGGCTACACCTTC CASSVWSNYGYTF
TRBJ1-2 once TRBV5-5 - TGTGCCAGCAGCTTGGCGTCGCCGGGGCGGGATGGCTACACCTTC CASSLASPGRDGYTF
TRBJ2-7 - TRBV4-1 TRBD2 TGCGCCAGCAGCCAAGTTGATATGGGACTAGCGGGAGTTCGGGAGCAGTACTTC CASSQVDMGLAGVREQYF
TRBJ2-5 - TRBV10-3 TRBD2 TGTGCCATCAAAGGGGGACTAGATGGAGAGACCCAGTACTTC CAIKGGLDGETQYF
TRBJ1-2 - TRBV5-4 TRBD1 TGTGCCAGCAGCTTGTGGTTAGCCGGGACAGGGAACACCTTC CASSLWLAGTGNTF
TRBJ2-1 - TRBV10-3 TRBD2 TGTGCCATCATGGCTAGCGGGGGGGCATCCTACAATGAGCAGTTCTTC CAIMASGGASYNEQFF
TRBJ1-3 - TRBV3-1/TRBV3-2 - TGTGCCAGCAGCCAAAGTAGGGGAGGATCTGGAAACACCATATATTTT CASSQSRGGSGNTIYF
TRBJ1-5 - TRBV4-1 TRBD1 TGCGCCAGCAGCCAAGATCACGGGACAGGGGGGATCAATCAGCCCCAGCATTTT CASSQDHGTGGINQPQHF